This record covers a single TCR beta chain. Its antigen is still unknown. CDR3 length: 15 amino acids. Germline loops: CDR1 KGHSH, CDR2 LQKENI. The V gene lost 4 bases and the J gene lost 0 bases, with 10 bases spanning the gap. Researchers made TCR cDNA using 5'RACE template switching, and this step added a universal primer site and UMIs. TCRdb passed the 5' RACE reads through MiXCR, listing each CDR3 protein once. The table shows 250,000 to 300,000 distinct CDR3 sequences, with about 5.2% occurring only once. The entry originates in a study of T cells after yellow fever vaccination. Broader study findings: FACS-sorted repertoires could harbor abundant contaminating bulk-population clonotypes. Among all clonotypes, a small share was observed in both CD4 and CD8 compartments.

This sequence joins TRBV18 and TRBJ1-5; tentative D call: TRBD1 (5 bases). The sequence came from a man younger than 35 who received the YFV17D yellow fever vaccine. The input for sequencing was CD4+ T cells sorted from PBMCs, taken on the day of the yellow fever booster vaccination. This CDR3 reads CASSLWGGSNQPQHF. The CDR3, as DNA: TGTGCCAGCTCACTCTGGGGGGGTAGCAATCAGCCCCAGCATTTT. Full variable domain (missing parts from reference TRBV18 and TRBJ1-5): NAGVMQNPRHLVRRRGQEARLRCSPMKGHSHVYWYRQLPEEGLKFMVYLQKENIIDESGMPKERFSAEFPKEGPSILRIQQVVRGDSAAYFCASSLWGGSNQPQHFGDGTRLSIL.